Each of the 21 T cell receptor beta chains below was sequenced from the same sample in a study of follicular helper T cells after annual influenza vaccination. Sequencing was performed with immunoSEQ multiplex PCR; in TCRdb, only in-frame clones are kept and a portion is missing. Of about 4,800 clones detected, nearly 85% appear once; the ten largest clones hold more than 0.9%. This sample's time point: 2015-2016 season, 7 days after influenza vaccination. The input for sequencing was CXCR5+ CD38- circulating T follicular helper cells from blood, taken 7 days after influenza vaccination. Subset meaning: circulating Tfh, non-naive CD4+CXCR5+PD-1+ (ICOS+CD38+ or ICOS-CD38-). The receptor set was obtained from an adult who received the influenza vaccine.

This chain joins TRBV7-2 and TRBJ2-3, with D perhaps TRBD2 (6 bases). Germline lookup yields CDR1 SGHTA and CDR2 FQGNSA. Trimming removed 8 bases at V and 3 bases at J, with 15 bases between. This CDR3 is 14 amino acids long. The CDR3 DNA reads TGTGCCAGCCGACGGGGACTCGGGACAGATACGCAGTATTTT. Translated, it gives CASRRGLGTDTQYF.

This chain links TRBV13 with TRBJ2-1; no reliable D call. V gave up 1 base and J gave up 7 bases, with 17 bases separating them. The CDR3 length is 16 residues. Germline V gene lookup returns CDR1 PRHDT and CDR2 FYEKMQ (reference sequence). CDR3 region: CASSLVVGGRRNEQFF. The DNA of the CDR3 is TGTGCCAGCAGCTTAGTTGTTGGCGGCCGGCGGAATGAGCAGTTCTTC.

This clone was seen a few times. The chain uses TRBV15 and TRBJ1-4; 10 nucleotides match TRBD1. CDR1 is LNHNV and CDR2 is YYDKDF in the germline V gene (reference sequence). V shed 5 bases and J 8 bases; nucleotides not matched to a gene: 11. This CDR3 comprises 16 residues. The CDR3 loop reads CATSSNWGTGDEKLFF. The CDR3 bases are TGTGCCACCAGCTCGAATTGGGGGACAGGGGACGAAAAACTGTTTTTT.

The V call is TRBV6-4, the J call TRBJ1-3, with a possible D match to TRBD1 (6 bases). Trimming shortened V by 4 bases and J by 8 bases, and 24 bases separated the two germline ends. Germline lookup yields CDR1 MRHNA and CDR2 SNTAGT. The CDR3 is made up of 17 amino acids. The CDR3 DNA sequence: TGTGCCAGCAGTGTTCGGGACACTCAGAGCAGAGGGGACACCATATATTTT. Its protein is CASSVRDTQSRGDTIYF.

This chain uses TRBV14 with TRBJ2-5; the D is unclear. Germline CDR1 reads SGHDN; CDR2 reads FVKESK. The CDR3 covers 15 residues. The germline V and J ends were trimmed by 0 bases and 2 bases, with 10 bases remaining between them. CDR3 sequence: CASSQDMARQETQYF. CDR3 nucleotide sequence: TGTGCCAGCAGCCAAGATATGGCCCGGCAAGAGACCCAGTACTTC.

This clone was counted between two and nine times. J is TRBJ2-7 and V is TRBV7-9; 9 positions agree with TRBD2. The CDR3 loop spans 16 amino acids. Losses at the gene ends were 5 bases for V and 2 bases for J; bases not matched to a gene: 10. Germline assignment: CDR1 SEHNR and CDR2 FQNEAQ (reference sequence). The CDR3 sequence is CASSPRGRGGPYEQYF. In nucleotides, the CDR3 is TGTGCCAGCAGCCCCCGGGGGCGGGGGGGACCCTACGAGCAGTACTTC.

The chain couples TRBV7-2 to TRBJ2-3; possibly TRBD2 for D (6 bases). V gave up 5 bases and J gave up 2 bases, with 14 bases separating them. This CDR3 comprises 15 residues. In germline, CDR1 is SGHTA, CDR2 FQGNSA. The DNA for the CDR3 is TGTGCCAGCAGCCCCTGGACTACTCCCACAGATACGCAGTATTTT. This gives the protein CASSPWTTPTDTQYF.

This clone was seen once. The chain employs TRBV18 and TRBJ1-2, with 8 bases lining up with TRBD1. Trimming at V came to 1 base and at J to 4 bases, leaving 11 bases not matched to a gene. CDR1 and CDR2 from the germline V gene are KGHSH and LQKENI. The CDR3 loop spans 17 amino acids. CDR3 loop: CASSPQGKGQGLYGYTF. The CDR3, as DNA: TGTGCCAGCTCACCACAAGGGAAAGGACAGGGACTCTATGGCTACACCTTC.

The V gene is TRBV6-1, the J gene TRBJ1-6; D remains unclear. The germline CDR1 and CDR2 sequences are MNHNS and SASEGT. The V end lost 0 bases, the J end lost 7 bases, and 10 bases lay between the germline ends. The CDR3 length is 15 residues. CDR3 protein: CASSEARWRNSPLHF. The CDR3, as DNA: TGTGCCAGCAGTGAAGCGAGGTGGAGGAATTCACCCCTCCACTTT.

The CDR3 here is CASSSGTGMADTQYF. The CDR3 DNA reads as TGCGCCAGCAGCTCCGGGACGGGCATGGCAGATACGCAGTATTTT. The chain has TRBV5-1 and TRBJ2-3; possibly TRBD1 or TRBD2 for D (5 bases each). Trimming removed 3 bases from V and 4 bases from J, with 15 bases in between. Germline V lookup: CDR1 SGHRS, CDR2 YFSETQ. The CDR3 contains 15 residues. Complete variable domain (other parts from reference TRBV5-1 and TRBJ2-3): KAGVTQTPRYLIKTRGQQVTLSCSPISGHRSVSWYQQTPGQGLQFLFEYFSETQRNKGNFPGRFSGRQFSNSRSEMNVSTLELGDSALYLCASSSGTGMADTQYFGPGTRLTVL.

The rearrangement links TRBV19 to TRBJ1-5, with D uncertain. Between the trimmed V and J ends, which lost 5 bases and 2 bases, there was a span of 10 bases. This CDR3 region has 14 residues. Germline CDR1 is LNHDA and CDR2 is SQIVND (reference sequence). CDR3 sequence reads: CASSVNQGNQPQHF. The CDR3 nucleotides are TGTGCCAGTAGTGTCAATCAAGGCAATCAGCCCCAGCATTTT.

The V gene is TRBV15, the J gene TRBJ2-2, with 11 bases identical to TRBD2. The CDR3 loop spans 17 amino acids. V was clipped by 3 bases and J by 4 bases; unmatched bases: 7. Germline lookup yields CDR1 LNHNV and CDR2 YYDKDF (reference sequence). CDR3 in DNA: TGTGCCACCAGCAGTGCTAGCGGGGGGAGGGTCACCGGGGAGCTGTTTTTT. Protein product: CATSSASGGRVTGELFF.

V and J are TRBV5-1 and TRBJ1-4, with 7 positions matching TRBD1. This CDR3 has 13 amino acids. Germline assignment: CDR1 SGHRS and CDR2 YFSETQ. V lost 7 bases, J lost 4 bases, and 4 bases stayed unmatched. The CDR3 DNA is TGCGCCAGCCGGGACAGCGGTAATGAAAAACTGTTTTTT. Translation gives CASRDSGNEKLFF.

V usage is TRBV14 and J usage is TRBJ2-1; TRBD2 is a possible D gene (6 bases). Germline V gene lookup returns CDR1 SGHDN and CDR2 FVKESK. This CDR3 is built from 16 residues. Trimming removed 4 bases from V and 5 bases from J, with 18 bases in between. The CDR3 is CASSPLAGGGNNEQFF. The CDR3 DNA is TGTGCCAGCAGCCCCCTTGCTGGGGGAGGCAACAATGAGCAGTTCTTC.

The chain uses TRBV5-5 and TRBJ2-5; D gene ambiguous. Trimming cost V 4 bases and J 5 bases, with 9 bases left between them. The CDR3 sequence is 12 residues long. CDR1 and CDR2 (germline): SGHKS, YYEKEE (reference sequence). CDR3 nucleotides: TGTGCCAGCAGCCCTAAGTTGGAGACCCAGTACTTC. Translation: CASSPKLETQYF. Combining the CDR3 with reference TRBV5-5 and TRBJ2-5 gives the whole variable domain DAGVTQSPTHLIKTRGQQVTLRCSPISGHKSVSWYQQVLGQGPQFIFQYYEKEERGRGNFPDRFSARQFPNYSSELNVNALLLGDSALYLCASSPKLETQYFGPGTRLLVL.

This chain uses TRBV27 with TRBJ2-1; no firm D call. CDR1 and CDR2 (germline): MNHEY, SMNVEV (reference sequence). Trimming pared 4 bases from V and 4 bases from J, leaving 20 bases between. The CDR3 is made up of 17 amino acids. CDR3 nucleotides: TGTGCCAGCAGTTCTCCCGGCGCCCCACAGAGTTACAATGAGCAGTTCTTC. This encodes CASSSPGAPQSYNEQFF.

The chain recombines TRBV6-1 with TRBJ2-4; 8 nucleotides match TRBD2. V trimming: 3 bases; J trimming: 0 bases; junction bases outside the gene matches: 13. The CDR3 runs to 19 residues. The germline gives CDR1 MNHNS, CDR2 SASEGT. The CDR3 DNA follows: TGTGCCAGCAGTGAGACTAGCGCTGGCGCATTGGGAGCCAAAAACATTCAGTACTTC. This sequence encodes CASSETSAGALGAKNIQYF.

The V and J genes are TRBV10-3 and TRBJ2-3; tentative D call: TRBD1 (5 bases). Looked up from germline, CDR1 is ENHRY and CDR2 is SYGVKD. There are 14 residues in the CDR3. Trimming removed 0 bases at V and 1 base at J, with 5 bases between. CDR3 coding DNA: TGTGCCATCAGTGAGTCAGGGGGCACAGATACGCAGTATTTT. This codes for CAISESGGTDTQYF.

The genes are TRBV4-3 and TRBJ2-1, with 9 bases lining up with TRBD1. Germline V CDR1 and CDR2: LGHNA, YSLEER. With V trimmed by 2 bases and J by 4 bases, 9 bases remained unmatched. This CDR3 region has 17 residues. In DNA, the CDR3 is TGCGCCAGCAGCCAAAACCCGTCCGGGACAGGGTACAATGAGCAGTTCTTC. It codes for CASSQNPSGTGYNEQFF.

V and J are TRBV7-2 and TRBJ2-3, with 8 bases matching TRBD1. Germline assignment: CDR1 SGHTA and CDR2 FQGNSA. This CDR3 region has 18 residues. V lost 4 bases, J lost 2 bases, and 14 bases stayed unmatched. The DNA of the CDR3 is TGTGCCAGCAGCTCCCCCAGGGGGCCGGGACAGACCACAGATACGCAGTATTTT. Encoded protein: CASSSPRGPGQTTDTQYF.

This clone showed up just a few times. The chain uses TRBV6-1 and TRBJ2-3; 8 nucleotides agree with TRBD1. From germline, CDR1 is MNHNS and CDR2 SASEGT. This CDR3 has 15 residues. After removal of 6 bases from V and 1 base from J, the junction contained 6 bases not matched to a gene. CDR3 amino acids: CASSLQGAGTDTQYF. The CDR3 DNA reads as TGTGCCAGCAGCCTCCAGGGGGCAGGCACAGATACGCAGTATTTT.